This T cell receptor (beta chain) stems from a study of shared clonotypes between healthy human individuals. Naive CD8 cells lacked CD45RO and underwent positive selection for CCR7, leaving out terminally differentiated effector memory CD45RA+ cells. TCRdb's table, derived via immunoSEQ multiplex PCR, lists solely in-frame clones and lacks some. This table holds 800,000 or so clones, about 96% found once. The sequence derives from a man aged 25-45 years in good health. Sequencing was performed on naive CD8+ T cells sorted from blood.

The CDR3 DNA sequence: TGTGCCAGCAGCTTGGCCTCTGGAAACACTGAAGCTTTCTTT. Translated, it gives CASSLASGNTEAFF. The chain carries TRBV5-6 and TRBJ1-1; no clear D gene. Trimming removed 0 bases from V and 2 bases from J, with 8 bases in between. The length of the CDR3 is 14 residues. CDR1 and CDR2 from the germline V gene are SGHDT and YYEEEE.